Presented here are 16 T cell receptor beta chains from one specimen sequenced in a study of T cells in Graves' hyperthyroidism and ophthalmopathy. RNA transcripts provided the source from which TCR beta CDR3 regions were amplified. First-round RT-PCR of the TCR CDR3 relied on the HTBI primer set. TCRdb independently ran MiXCR on the multiplex PCR reads; one entry per CDR3 protein. The sample lists approximately 300,000 distinct CDR3 sequences, roughly a fifth seen once, with roughly 40% in the top ten. Material: blood. The source of these receptors is a man aged 45-60 years with Graves' ophthalmopathy.

This clonotype turned up a few times. As DNA, the CDR3 is TGTGCCACCAGTGATCCGACTCGAGAGACCCAGTACTTC. It is translated as CATSDPTRETQYF. The chain joins TRBV24-1 to TRBJ2-5; D is unclear. Trimming stripped 3 bases from V and 4 bases from J, with 8 bases between. Germline V gene sequence: CDR1 KGHDR, CDR2 SFDVKD. The CDR3 runs 13 residues.

This clonotype showed up just a few times. This chain uses TRBV6-1 with TRBJ2-1; D not resolved. This CDR3 contains 14 residues. Germline values: CDR1 MNHNS, CDR2 SASEGT. Trimming removed 4 bases at V and 3 bases at J, with 10 bases between. The CDR3 DNA follows: TGTGCCAGCAGTGGGGTATCGGGCTACAATGAGCAGTTCTTC. Translated: CASSGVSGYNEQFF.

Concerning this clonotype itself: It may be a read error: a sequence one base away is much more abundant. Here the CDR3 omits its conserved ending phenylalanine or tryptophan, so a read error is the likely source. CDR3 sequence reads: CASSSPGGGQETQYL. The CDR3 coding sequence is TGTGCCAGCAGTTCCCCAGGGGGAGGGCAAGAGACCCAGTACCTC. The V call is TRBV28, the J call TRBJ2-5; D assignment may be TRBD1 or TRBD2 (7 bases each). Germline CDR1 reads MDHEN; CDR2 reads SYDVKM. This CDR3 contains 15 residues. Trimming removed 4 bases from V and 2 bases from J, with 14 bases in between.

The chain uses TRBV27 and TRBJ1-6, with D perhaps matching TRBD1 (6 bases). The CDR3 has 15 residues. Trimming stripped 6 bases from V and 6 bases from J, with 15 bases between. Germline assignment: CDR1 MNHEY and CDR2 SMNVEV (reference sequence). Written as DNA, the CDR3 is TGTGCCAGCAGCCTGAGGGGACAAACTAATTCACCCCTCCACTTT. This sequence encodes CASSLRGQTNSPLHF.

This clonotype was detected only a few times. V is TRBV6-1 and J is TRBJ1-3, with TRBD1 matching 8 bases. The V and J ends lost 4 bases and 2 bases, in that order; junction bases with no gene match: 7. Germline loops: CDR1 MNHNS, CDR2 SASEGT. The CDR3 has 16 amino acids. The CDR3 bases are TGTGCCAGCAGTGCTATAAGCAGGGGGCCTGGAAACACCATATATTTT. This encodes CASSAISRGPGNTIYF.

This sequence joins TRBV28 and TRBJ1-2, with D possibly matching TRBD1 (6 bases). Germline CDR1 is MDHEN and CDR2 is SYDVKM. The V and J ends lost 5 bases and 8 bases respectively, with 15 bases between them. The CDR3 has 13 residues. Here the CDR3 reads CASSLNRVGGYTF. Here the CDR3 DNA reads TGTGCCAGCAGTCTCAACAGGGTCGGGGGCTACACCTTC.

The gene calls are TRBV29-1 and TRBJ1-4; unclear D gene. V was cut by 8 bases and J by 1 base, with 8 bases left in between. In germline, CDR1 is SQVTM, CDR2 ANQGSEA. This CDR3 spans 12 amino acids. In DNA, the CDR3 is TGCAGCTACGGGTTAACTAATGAAAAACTGTTTTTT. As protein: CSYGLTNEKLFF.

This clonotype was observed a few times. V is TRBV6-1 and J is TRBJ1-3; D is ambiguous. The CDR3 covers 17 residues. Germline values: CDR1 MNHNS, CDR2 SASEGT. The ends were cut back, 3 bases at V and 0 bases at J, with 15 bases in the middle. CDR3 sequence (DNA): TGTGCCAGCAGTGAGCCCTCGATGTGGATCTCTGGAAACACCATATATTTT. It specifies CASSEPSMWISGNTIYF.

The table lists this clonotype with many counts. The CDR3: CASSLDGQGGSDTQYF. CDR3 coding DNA: TGTGCCAGCAGCTTAGACGGACAGGGTGGGTCAGATACGCAGTATTTT. The V gene is TRBV11-2, the J gene TRBJ2-3; 8 bases line up with TRBD1. CDR1 SGHAT and CDR2 FQNNGV come from the germline V gene. This CDR3 region has 16 residues. The junction had 6 bases not matched to a gene; V was cut back by 0 bases and J by 4 bases.

The chain recombines TRBV6-1 with TRBJ1-2, with D uncertain. With 5 bases removed from V and 8 bases from J, the gap between germline ends came to 15 bases. CDR1 and CDR2 (germline): MNHNS, SASEGT. The CDR3 has 13 residues. The CDR3, as DNA: TGTGCCAGCAGTCCCAAGGGCCTTTGGGGCTACACCTTC. Residues: CASSPKGLWGYTF.

This clonotype was detected only a few times. In DNA form, the CDR3 reads TGTGCCACCAGTGTCAACAGGGGCGGGGAGCAGTTCTTC. Its protein is CATSVNRGGEQFF. This chain joins TRBV24-1 and TRBJ2-1; TRBD1 matches 7 bases. Germline values: CDR1 KGHDR, CDR2 SFDVKD. Losses at the gene ends were 5 bases for V and 10 bases for J; bases not matched to a gene: 7. The CDR3 runs to 13 residues.

The chain has TRBV18 and TRBJ2-5; 12 bases are shared with TRBD2. The germline gives CDR1 KGHSH, CDR2 LQKENI. There are 16 residues in the CDR3. V shed 4 bases, J shed 4 bases, and the junction held 7 bases outside the gene matches. As DNA, the CDR3 is TGTGCCAGCTCACTACTAGCGGGAGGCGCCGGAGAGACCCAGTACTTC. Its translation: CASSLLAGGAGETQYF. The whole variable domain, filled in from reference TRBV18 and TRBJ2-5, reads NAGVMQNPRHLVRRRGQEARLRCSPMKGHSHVYWYRQLPEEGLKFMVYLQKENIIDESGMPKERFSAEFPKEGPSILRIQQVVRGDSAAYFCASSLLAGGAGETQYFGPGTRLLVL.

The rearrangement joins TRBV28 to TRBJ1-6; D is ambiguous. Germline V lookup: CDR1 MDHEN, CDR2 SYDVKM. The CDR3 is 14 residues long. Between the trimmed V and J ends, which lost 1 base and 10 bases, there was a span of 11 bases. The CDR3 loop is CASSLLGNGSPLHF. The CDR3 DNA is TGTGCCAGCAGTTTATTGGGGAATGGGTCACCCCTCCACTTT.

Ten or more counts support this clonotype. The V call is TRBV6-2 or TRBV6-3, the J call TRBJ2-2; 14 bases fit TRBD2. CDR3 length: 20 residues. Germline V gene sequence: CDR1 MNHEY, CDR2 SVGEGT. V trimming: 6 bases; J trimming: 1 base; junction bases outside the gene matches: 13. The CDR3 DNA reads TGTGCCAGCAGCAACGCCGGGACTAGCGGGAGAGGATTGAACACCGGGGAGCTGTTTTTT. This sequence encodes CASSNAGTSGRGLNTGELFF.

This chain uses TRBV6-1 with TRBJ1-2; D might be TRBD1 (6 bases). CDR1 is MNHNS and CDR2 is SASEGT in the germline V gene. The CDR3 consists of 15 residues. Trimming removed 5 bases at V and 0 bases at J, with 13 bases between. CDR3 nucleotide sequence: TGTGCCAGCAGTACGGGGACATTTTCTAACTATGGCTACACCTTC. Its protein is CASSTGTFSNYGYTF.

In this sample, this clonotype turned up once. The chain carries TRBV11-2 and TRBJ2-7; 8 bases line up with TRBD2. This CDR3 has 14 residues. V dropped 6 bases and J dropped 4; count of bases not matched to a gene: 8. The germline CDR1 and CDR2 sequences are SGHAT and FQNNGV. The CDR3 bases are TGTGCCAGCAGTCCGAGCGGGAGTCGGTACGAGCAGTACTTC. Its protein is CASSPSGSRYEQYF. The whole variable domain, remainder taken from reference TRBV11-2 and TRBJ2-7, is EAGVAQSPRYKIIEKRQSVAFWCNPISGHATLYWYQQILGQGPKLLIQFQNNGVVDDSQLPKDRFSAERLKGVDSTLKIQPAKLEDSAVYLCASSPSGSRYEQYFGPGTRLTVT.